Shown below are 27 T cell receptor beta chains from a single sample sequenced in a study of cytomegalovirus exposure and HLA in healthy donors (TCRdb year 2017). The library was produced with the immunoSEQ multiplex PCR assay. A mixture of 60 forward primers for TCR Vbeta segments and 13 reverse primers for TCR Jbeta segments was used in the multiplex PCR. TCRdb carries this immuneACCESS record with in-frame sequences only. Its versions omit some clonotypes, under half of them owing to an unresolved V gene in the studies checked, with the rest unexplained. The sample profile shows more than 60,000 clones; about three quarters of them were found once. The ten largest clones represent 3% to 3.5% of the sample. The sequenced sample was PBMCs. These receptors were taken from a man between 18 and 35 years old in good health and CMV-seronegative.

J is TRBJ2-4 and V is TRBV28; 9 bases line up with TRBD1. The length of the CDR3 is 15 residues. CDR1 is MDHEN and CDR2 is SYDVKM in the germline V gene. Unmatched junction bases numbered 5, after V lost 5 bases and J lost 3 bases. CDR3 DNA sequence: TGTGCCAGCAGTGGGGGACAGGGTCGCAAAAACATTCAGTACTTC. The encoded protein is CASSGGQGRKNIQYF.

The chain joins TRBV19 to TRBJ2-4, with D tentatively TRBD2 (6 bases). Germline values: CDR1 LNHDA, CDR2 SQIVND (reference sequence). The CDR3 consists of 16 residues. Trimming removed 5 bases from V and 1 base from J, with 15 bases in between. The CDR3 region has the DNA TGTGCCAGTAGTGAGGGCGGGATAGGGGCCAAAAACATTCAGTACTTC. Its protein product is CASSEGGIGAKNIQYF.

The chain has TRBV11-2 and TRBJ2-7; 7 bases line up with TRBD1. In germline, CDR1 is SGHAT, CDR2 FQNNGV. The trim removed 2 bases at V and 4 bases at J, leaving 14 bases unmatched. The CDR3 has 17 amino acids. The CDR3 loop is CASSLLLLTGFGYEQYF. The CDR3 DNA reads TGTGCCAGCAGCTTACTTCTTTTGACAGGGTTTGGATACGAGCAGTACTTC. The whole variable domain, remainder taken from reference TRBV11-2 and TRBJ2-7, is EAGVAQSPRYKIIEKRQSVAFWCNPISGHATLYWYQQILGQGPKLLIQFQNNGVVDDSQLPKDRFSAERLKGVDSTLKIQPAKLEDSAVYLCASSLLLLTGFGYEQYFGPGTRLTVT.

The chain carries TRBV4-2 and TRBJ1-6, with TRBD1 matching over 10 bases. V lost 3 bases and J lost 9; bases outside the gene matches: 5. The CDR3 is 15 residues long. Germline loops: CDR1 LGHNA, CDR2 YNFKEQ. CDR3 sequence (DNA): TGTGCCAGCAGCCAGGGACAGGGGATAGGTTCACCCCTCCACTTT. Protein: CASSQGQGIGSPLHF.

The J gene is TRBJ1-2, the V gene TRBV7-2, with TRBD1 matching 10 bases. Germline CDR1 reads SGHTA; CDR2 reads FQGNSA. V shed 5 bases and J 7 bases; nucleotides not matched to a gene: 7. The CDR3 is 14 residues long. In DNA, the CDR3 is TGTGCCAGCAGCAGAGAGACAGGGGGCGCTGGCTACACCTTC. Its translation is CASSRETGGAGYTF.

The chain joins TRBV5-4 to TRBJ2-1, with 8 bases identical to TRBD2. Germline values: CDR1 SGHNT, CDR2 YYREEE (reference sequence). This CDR3 has 13 amino acids. V was pared by 7 bases and J by 4 bases, with 4 bases of the junction left unmatched. CDR3 DNA sequence: TGTGCCAGCTCCCCGGGGGGGTACAATGAGCAGTTCTTC. Translated: CASSPGGYNEQFF.

The chain employs TRBV25-1 and TRBJ2-2; perhaps TRBD2 as D (7 bases). This CDR3 comprises 14 residues. V shed 6 bases and J shed 1 base, with 9 bases lying between them. Germline loops: CDR1 MGHDK, CDR2 SYGVNS. For the CDR3, the DNA is TGTGCCAGCAGGGGAGGGGGGAACACCGGGGAGCTGTTTTTT. Translating it yields CASRGGGNTGELFF.

The V gene is TRBV7-3, the J gene TRBJ2-7, with 8 bases fitting TRBD1. Germline CDR1 reads SGHTA; CDR2 reads FQGTGA. V lost 5 bases to trimming and J lost 5 bases; unmatched junction nucleotides: 11. The CDR3 spans 15 residues. The DNA for the CDR3 is TGTGCCAGCAGCCCCTCCGGACAGGGTCTCCACGAGCAGTACTTC. Encoded protein: CASSPSGQGLHEQYF.

Here the CDR3 reads CASSEERGTGYEQYF. CDR3 DNA sequence: TGTGCCAGCAGTGAAGAGAGGGGAACAGGGTACGAGCAGTACTTC. The V gene is TRBV6-1, the J gene TRBJ2-7; possible D gene TRBD1, 6 bases. This CDR3 is built from 15 residues. Germline-derived CDR1 and CDR2 are MNHNS and SASEGT. V lost 1 base, J lost 4 bases, and 14 bases lay in between.

The chain couples TRBV18 to TRBJ2-7; 7 nucleotides match TRBD1. Trimming removed 6 bases from V and 3 bases from J; junction bases left unmatched: 5. This CDR3 has 13 amino acids. The germline V gene encodes CDR1 KGHSH and CDR2 LQKENI. Written as DNA, the CDR3 is TGTGCCAGCTCCCAGGGGGTGGGCTACGAGCAGTACGTC. This gives the protein CASSQGVGYEQYV.

With regard to this clone: At one boundary the junction diverges from the germline segment, which might be a read error. This chain connects TRBV5-4 to TRBJ1-2; 9 bases map to TRBD1. CDR3 length: 17 residues. Germline-derived CDR1 and CDR2 are SGHNT and YYREEE (reference sequence). DNA for the CDR3: TGTACCAGCAGCGCGGGACAGGGCGCGGGAATGTATAGAGGCTACACCTTC. It is translated as CTSSAGQGAGMYRGYTF.

The rearrangement links TRBV11-2 to TRBJ2-5, with TRBD2 matching over 13 bases. This CDR3 spans 16 amino acids. V dropped 5 bases and J dropped 4; count of bases not matched to a gene: 7. In germline, CDR1 is SGHAT, CDR2 FQNNGV. The CDR3: CASSRPLAGGAETQYF. The CDR3 bases are TGTGCCAGCAGCCGCCCACTAGCGGGGGGGGCAGAGACCCAGTACTTC.

This chain uses TRBV5-1 with TRBJ1-3, with TRBD1 identical over 12 bases. From germline, CDR1 is SGHRS and CDR2 YFSETQ. V lost 5 bases and J lost 3; bases outside the gene matches: 9. This CDR3 region has 17 residues. The CDR3, as DNA: TGCGCCAGCAGTAGGGTCGGGACAGGGGGCTTTGGAAACACCATATATTTT. This codes for CASSRVGTGGFGNTIYF.

This chain connects TRBV6-6 to TRBJ1-3, with D uncertain. The CDR3 covers 16 residues. V lost 2 bases and J 0 bases, leaving 11 bases between the germline ends. CDR1 and CDR2 from the germline V gene are MNHNY and SVGAGI (reference sequence). CDR3 protein: CASSYTGSRSGNTIYF. The DNA of the CDR3 is TGTGCCAGCAGTTACACGGGATCCCGCTCTGGAAACACCATATATTTT.

The rearrangement joins TRBV5-4 to TRBJ1-6, with 7 positions matching TRBD1. This CDR3 has 14 amino acids. V gave up 1 base and J gave up 9 bases; unmatched junction bases: 4. Germline V gene data show CDR1 as SGHNT and CDR2 as YYREEE (reference sequence). The CDR3 DNA follows: TGTGCCAGCAGCTTGACAGGGGATGGTTCACCCCTCCACTTT. Translation: CASSLTGDGSPLHF.

V and J are TRBV19 and TRBJ2-3, with a possible D match to TRBD2 (7 bases). Per germline, CDR1 LNHDA and CDR2 SQIVND (reference sequence). The length of the CDR3 is 14 residues. V lost 1 base and J lost 6, with 11 bases in between. The CDR3 spells CASSIAGGGDTQYF. The CDR3 coding sequence is TGTGCCAGTAGTATAGCGGGGGGCGGGGATACGCAGTATTTT.

This chain uses TRBV5-6 with TRBJ2-7; maybe TRBD2 (6 bases). V shed 2 bases and J shed 1 base, with 13 bases lying between them. The CDR3 spans 15 residues. CDR1 is SGHDT, CDR2 YYEEEE, per germline. As DNA, the CDR3 is TGTGCCAGCAGCTTCGGACTATGGGATTCCTACGAGCAGTACGTC. Its translation: CASSFGLWDSYEQYV.

The chain combines TRBV7-9 with TRBJ2-1, with a possible D match to TRBD2 (7 bases). CDR1 is SEHNR, CDR2 FQNEAQ, per germline (reference sequence). The V end lost 1 base, the J end lost 6 bases, and 10 bases lay between the germline ends. This CDR3 spans 14 amino acids. The CDR3: CASSLEAGANEQFF. CDR3 bases: TGTGCCAGCAGCTTAGAGGCGGGGGCCAATGAGCAGTTCTTC. Complete variable domain (other parts from reference TRBV7-9 and TRBJ2-1): DTGVSQNPRHKITKRGQNVTFRCDPISEHNRLYWYRQTLGQGPEFLTYFQNEAQLEKSRLLSDRFSAERPKGSFSTLEIQRTEQGDSAMYLCASSLEAGANEQFFGPGTRLTVL.

This clone has only one observation. This rearrangement joins TRBV6-5 to TRBJ2-3, with a tentative D call TRBD2 (5 bases). V was clipped by 8 bases and J by 3 bases, with 12 bases between them. The CDR3 contains 13 residues. CDR1 and CDR2 from the germline V gene are MNHEY and SVGAGI. The CDR3 reads CASHPAGTDTQYF. CDR3 nucleotide sequence: TGTGCCAGCCATCCGGCGGGTACAGATACGCAGTATTTT.

The gene calls are TRBV5-1 and TRBJ1-1; possible D gene TRBD1, 6 bases. The germline V gene encodes CDR1 SGHRS and CDR2 YFSETQ. V was cut by 0 bases and J by 5 bases, with 14 bases left in between. The CDR3 is 15 residues long. CDR3 in DNA: TGCGCCAGCAGCTTGGAGCAAAGGGGGTGGACTGAAGCTTTCTTT. This codes for CASSLEQRGWTEAFF.

The chain recombines TRBV4-3 with TRBJ2-1, with 7 nucleotides matching TRBD2. Germline CDR1 reads LGHNA; CDR2 reads YSLEER. The CDR3 contains 15 residues. V lost 1 base and J lost 3; bases outside the gene matches: 3. The CDR3 DNA is TGCGCCAGCAGCCAAGTCGGCGGGGGCTACAATGAGCAGTTCTTC. Translating it yields CASSQVGGGYNEQFF.

This chain joins TRBV28 and TRBJ1-1; TRBD1 matches 8 bases. The ends lost 5 bases at V and 5 bases at J; junction bases unmatched: 7. The CDR3 loop spans 14 amino acids. Germline CDR1 reads MDHEN; CDR2 reads SYDVKM. The CDR3 DNA sequence: TGTGCCAGCAGTCGCGGGACAGGTAGGACTGAAGCTTTCTTT. Translating it yields CASSRGTGRTEAFF. Filled out from reference TRBV28 and TRBJ1-1, the complete variable domain reads DVKVTQSSRYLVKRTGEKVFLECVQDMDHENMFWYRQDPGLGLRLIYFSYDVKMKEKGDIPEGYSVSREKKERFSLILESASTNQTSMYLCASSRGTGRTEAFFGQGTRLTVV.

The rearrangement uses TRBV30 and TRBJ2-2; D uncertain. CDR3 size: 10 residues. The ends were cut back, 8 bases at V and 8 bases at J, with 9 bases in the middle. The V gene's germline CDR1 is GTSNPN and CDR2 SVGIG (reference sequence). CDR3 residues: CAGFIGELFF. The CDR3 DNA is TGTGCCGGCTTTATAGGGGAGCTGTTTTTT.

This clone was detected only a few times. The rearrangement joins TRBV11-3 to TRBJ1-1, with TRBD1 matching over 7 bases. From germline, CDR1 is SGHNT and CDR2 YENEEA. The CDR3 is 13 residues long. V lost 1 base and J lost 5; bases outside the gene matches: 1. In nucleotides, the CDR3 is TGTGCCAGCAGCTTAGGGGGACAGACTGAAGCTTTCTTT. Translated, it gives CASSLGGQTEAFF.

This chain links TRBV15 with TRBJ1-1; no definite D call. The germline V gene encodes CDR1 LNHNV and CDR2 YYDKDF (reference sequence). Trimming removed 0 bases at V and 1 base at J, with 12 bases between. This CDR3 contains 16 residues. DNA of the CDR3: TGTGCCACCAGCAGAGATCCCACACAGAGGAACACTGAAGCTTTCTTT. It is translated as CATSRDPTQRNTEAFF.

This rearrangement joins TRBV5-1 to TRBJ1-1; D is perhaps TRBD1 (5 bases). There are 13 residues in the CDR3. The germline V gene has CDR1 SGHRS and CDR2 YFSETQ. Trimming pared 3 bases from V and 7 bases from J, leaving 13 bases between. The CDR3 DNA reads TGCGCCAGCAGCTCTGACAGCAGACTTGAAGCTTTCTTT. It codes for CASSSDSRLEAFF.

This rearrangement joins TRBV5-1 to TRBJ1-1; D is unclear. CDR1 and CDR2 (germline): SGHRS, YFSETQ. V was shortened by 0 bases and J by 0 bases, with 6 bases between the two germline ends. The CDR3 runs 14 residues. CDR3 sequence (DNA): TGCGCCAGCAGCTTGGCGGGGATGAACACTGAAGCTTTCTTT. It encodes CASSLAGMNTEAFF.